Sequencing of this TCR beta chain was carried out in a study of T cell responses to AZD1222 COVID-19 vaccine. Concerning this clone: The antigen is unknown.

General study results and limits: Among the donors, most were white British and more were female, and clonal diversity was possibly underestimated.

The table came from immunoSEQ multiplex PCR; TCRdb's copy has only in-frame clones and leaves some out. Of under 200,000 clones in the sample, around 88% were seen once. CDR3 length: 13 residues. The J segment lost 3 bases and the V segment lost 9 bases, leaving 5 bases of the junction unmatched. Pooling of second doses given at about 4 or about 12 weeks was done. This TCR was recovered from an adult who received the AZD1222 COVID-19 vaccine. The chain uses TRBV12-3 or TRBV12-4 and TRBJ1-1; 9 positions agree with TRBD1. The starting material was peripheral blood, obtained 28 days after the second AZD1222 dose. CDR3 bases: TGTGCCAGTCCACAGGGGGCTTACACTGAAGCTTTCTTT. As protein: CASPQGAYTEAFF.